The T cell receptor (beta chain) under discussion was sequenced for a study of control samples from healthy donors and cancer patients. Germline assignment: CDR1 SGHDT and CDR2 YYEEEE. Trimming removed 3 bases from V and 1 base from J, with 7 bases in between. This CDR3 spans 13 amino acids. Some clones are missing from TCRdb's copy, which holds only in-frame ones; the method was immunoSEQ multiplex PCR. The data show 150,000 to 200,000 clones, around nine tenths seen once. This clonotype was obtained from a man younger than 40 in good health. The sequencing input was blood. The rearrangement joins TRBV5-6 to TRBJ1-1; D is unresolved. The chain's CDR3 is CASSSTPNTEAFF. The CDR3 coding sequence is TGTGCCAGCAGCTCTACACCGAACACTGAAGCTTTCTTT.